This passage covers 4 T cell receptor beta chains from one sample sequenced in a study of shared clonotypes between healthy human individuals. Generated by immunoSEQ multiplex PCR, the TCRdb table keeps only in-frame clones and is missing some. Of millions of clones listed, around nine tenths are singletons. Material for sequencing was naive CD4+ T cells sorted from blood. Specified subset: CD45RA+ positively selected. The source is a man aged 18 to 35 in good health.

This clone was picked up a small number of times. The chain couples TRBV30 to TRBJ1-1; D may be TRBD1 (5 bases). V lost 3 bases, J lost 5 bases, and 10 bases lay in between. The germline V gene has CDR1 GTSNPN and CDR2 SVGIG (reference sequence). The CDR3 extends over 12 amino acids. The CDR3 coding sequence is TGTGCCTGGAGGACAGAAAGGACTGAAGCTTTCTTT. This encodes CAWRTERTEAFF.

The J gene is TRBJ2-5, the V gene TRBV25-1; 8 bases line up with TRBD2. CDR1 and CDR2 (germline): MGHDK, SYGVNS. The CDR3 loop spans 15 amino acids. V lost 6 bases and J lost 4; bases outside the gene matches: 10. The CDR3 DNA reads as TGTGCCAGCAGCCAAGGTGGACTAGCTCCAGAGACCCAGTACTTC. Translating gives CASSQGGLAPETQYF. Supplemented by reference TRBV25-1 and TRBJ2-5, the full variable domain reads EADIYQTPRYLVIGTGKKITLECSQTMGHDKMYWYQQDPGMELHLIHYSYGVNSTEKGDLSSESTVSRIRTEHFPLTLESARPSHTSQYLCASSQGGLAPETQYFGPGTRLLVL.

This chain joins TRBV28 and TRBJ1-1, with D tentatively TRBD1 (5 bases). Germline V gene data show CDR1 as MDHEN and CDR2 as SYDVKM. With 4 bases removed from V and 5 bases from J, the gap between germline ends came to 17 bases. The CDR3 extends over 15 amino acids. For the CDR3, the DNA is TGTGCCAGCAGTTCTATACCACTTGGGGGGACTGAAGCTTTCTTT. Amino acid sequence: CASSSIPLGGTEAFF.

On this clone: This CDR3 is also generated by other DNA sequences in the sample. V and J are TRBV11-2 and TRBJ2-3, with 11 bases fitting TRBD2. This CDR3 has 16 residues. V shed 1 base, J shed 0 bases, and the junction held 0 bases outside the gene matches. Germline lookup yields CDR1 SGHAT and CDR2 FQNNGV. In nucleotides, the CDR3 is TGTGCCAGCAGCTTAGGACTAGCGGGGAGCACAGATACGCAGTATTTT. Its translation: CASSLGLAGSTDTQYF.